Reported below is one T cell receptor beta chain. The protocol was immunoSEQ multiplex PCR, while the TCRdb copy is restricted to in-frame clones and leaves out a portion. The sample has some 700,000 clones; around 85% are singletons. This sample was taken from a study of shared T cell receptors in the human thymus. This CDR3 is built from 17 residues. Trimming pared 4 bases from V and 6 bases from J, leaving 20 bases between. CDR1 is SGHNT, CDR2 YYREEE, per germline (reference sequence). These data are also associated with another study on human thymus T cells.

Sequencing was performed on thymocytes. The chain couples TRBV5-4 to TRBJ1-6; TRBD1 might be the D (6 bases). This receptor was obtained from a girl less than two years old with a congenital heart defect. The DNA for the CDR3 is TGTGCCAGCAGCCAAAATTTCCCACAGGGCCCTAATTCACCCCTCCACTTT. Encoded protein: CASSQNFPQGPNSPLHF.